A selection of T cell receptor beta chains follows, all from one sample in a study of blood T cells in healthy people across ages. TCRdb independently ran MiXCR on the 5' RACE reads; one entry per CDR3 protein. In the table there are about a million distinct CDR3 sequences, roughly 47% of which are singletons. The specimen was blood. The source of these receptors is a woman aged 55-70 years in good health. The CDR3 runs from the conserved cysteine through the conserved F or W. D genes are given only for firm matches. The size field is filled for only some rows; it gives once, few, many or a size class.

>-|TRBV20-1|-|-
CSAEDREGYNEQYF
>-|TRBV2|-|TRBJ2-1
CASSALVNEQFF
>TRBD2|TRBV5-1|-|TRBJ2-1
CASSLLAGGLSAREQFF
>-|TRBV28|-|TRBJ2-4
CASRTRTENIQYF
>-|TRBV4-2|-|TRBJ2-7
CASSQAARSYKQYF
>-|TRBV29-1|-|TRBJ2-7
CSAETGTWQYF
>TRBD1|TRBV7-2|-|TRBJ1-6
CASSLGFSRQGTNSPLHF
>-|TRBV9|-|TRBJ2-3
CASSVEVPNTDTQYF
>-|TRBV7-2|-|TRBJ1-2
CASRSDSYGYTF
>-|TRBV27|few|TRBJ2-7
CASGLQGYEQYF
>-|TRBV6-1|-|TRBJ2-1
CASSGWENNEQFF
>-|TRBV9|-|TRBJ2-6
CASSERDHRLGANVLTF
>-|TRBV7-9|-|TRBJ2-5
CASSPGQSMYQETQYF
>TRBD2|TRBV28|few|TRBJ2-3
CASSLVALPSGRTDTQYF
>TRBD1|TRBV7-2|-|TRBJ2-3
CASSLVNLQGDTQYF
>-|TRBV3-1|few|TRBJ2-3
CASSQVNALSTDTQYF
>-|TRBV20-1|-|TRBJ1-6
CSARDLAAGWGSPLHF
>-|TRBV12-3/TRBV12-4|-|TRBJ2-3
CASSLRGLGTDAQYF
>-|TRBV27|-|TRBJ2-6
CASSLRFSGANVLTF
>-|TRBV10-3|-|TRBJ2-4
CAISEPTGGKNIQYF
>TRBD2|TRBV15|few|TRBJ2-3
CATSDPLAGAGTDTQYF
>-|TRBV20-1|few|TRBJ2-5
CSARVPGGAETQYF
>-|TRBV6-6|-|TRBJ2-5
CASSYAGSIETQYF
>-|TRBV4-2|-|TRBJ2-5
CASSQGVGAGGPETQYF
>TRBD1|TRBV6-6|-|TRBJ2-1
CASSPGQGLRNEQFF
>-|TRBV4-2|many|TRBJ2-7
CASSQGDKRAYEQYF
>TRBD2|TRBV20-1|-|TRBJ2-7
CSAPNLAGGLEQYF
>-|TRBV4-2|-|TRBJ2-7
CASSQDLRQGGSYEQYF